These 20 T cell receptor beta chains originate from one sample sequenced in a study of identical twins. TCRdb redid the calling of the 5' RACE reads with MiXCR, one entry per CDR3 protein. Counted here are some 690,000 distinct CDR3 sequences, around 20% occurring once; the ten biggest clones make up 4% to 5.5%. This sample also belongs to another study, concerning T cells expressing NK-cell markers.

Sequencing was performed on PBMCs. The origin of the receptors is a woman aged 18-29 years in good health.

This chain connects TRBV20-1 to TRBJ2-1, with 8 bases matching TRBD2. Germline V gene data show CDR1 as DFQATT and CDR2 as SNEGSKA (reference sequence). V lost 6 bases to trimming and J lost 10 bases; unmatched junction nucleotides: 5. The CDR3 runs to 11 residues. The CDR3 spells CSAGRGQEQFF. The CDR3 nucleotides read TGCAGTGCCGGGAGGGGCCAGGAGCAGTTCTTC.

V and J are TRBV2 and TRBJ2-5; 8 positions match TRBD2. The germline CDR1 and CDR2 sequences are SNHLY and FYNNEI. V lost 1 base to trimming and J lost 5 bases; unmatched junction nucleotides: 3. The CDR3 consists of 14 residues. The CDR3 protein is CASSEETSEETQYF. DNA for the CDR3: TGTGCCAGCAGTGAAGAGACTAGCGAGGAGACCCAGTACTTC.

This clonotype was seen only a few times. J is TRBJ1-3 and V is TRBV6-4, with D perhaps matching TRBD1 (6 bases). Trimming took off 4 bases at V and 0 bases at J, with 16 bases between the two ends. The CDR3 has 17 residues. Germline values: CDR1 MRHNA, CDR2 SNTAGT. The CDR3 DNA follows: TGTGCCAGCAGTGTAACCGGGACATGTCCCTCTGGAAACACCATATATTTT. The encoded protein is CASSVTGTCPSGNTIYF.

This chain links TRBV7-2 with TRBJ1-1; 7 bases map to TRBD1. V trimming: 5 bases; J trimming: 0 bases; junction bases outside the gene matches: 6. The germline V gene encodes CDR1 SGHTA and CDR2 FQGNSA. This CDR3 has 15 residues. The CDR3: CASSTRDRLNTEAFF. In DNA form, the CDR3 reads TGTGCCAGCAGCACCAGGGACAGACTGAACACTGAAGCTTTCTTT.

This clonotype was observed a handful of times. This sequence joins TRBV6-5 and TRBJ2-7, with 9 bases aligning to TRBD2. Germline-derived CDR1 and CDR2 are MNHEY and SVGAGI. CDR3 length: 15 amino acids. The ends lost 6 bases at V and 1 base at J; junction bases unmatched: 7. CDR3 coding DNA: TGTGCCAGCAGCTATTTAGCGGGAGAGTCCTACGAGCAGTACTTC. As protein: CASSYLAGESYEQYF.

The V gene is TRBV20-1, the J gene TRBJ2-6; TRBD1 matches 7 bases. Germline V CDR1 and CDR2: DFQATT, SNEGSKA (reference sequence). CDR3 length equals 17 residues. The V gene end was trimmed by 6 bases and the J gene end by 0 bases; junction bases not matched to a gene: 11. The CDR3 DNA is TGCAGTGCCCTCGGCCGGGACAGACCCTCTGGGGCCAACGTCCTGACTTTC. This translates into CSALGRDRPSGANVLTF.

The sample holds a few counts of this clonotype. The chain uses TRBV5-1 and TRBJ2-7; 7 bases fit TRBD2. Germline V lookup: CDR1 SGHRS, CDR2 YFSETQ. The CDR3 contains 12 residues. The V segment lost 10 bases and the J segment 1 base; nucleotides outside the gene matches: 5. This CDR3 is CACRGDSYEQYF. The CDR3 coding sequence is TGCGCCTGCCGGGGGGATTCCTACGAGCAGTACTTC.

This sequence joins TRBV15 and TRBJ2-7; D gene uncertain. V was trimmed by 0 bases and J by 6 bases, leaving 6 bases between them. CDR1 is LNHNV and CDR2 is YYDKDF in the germline V gene (reference sequence). This CDR3 has 12 residues. For the CDR3, the DNA is TGTGCCACCAGCAGAGAGCCAGCCGAGCAGTACTTC. Its translation: CATSREPAEQYF.

The rearrangement uses TRBV27 and TRBJ2-1; 7 bases are a match to TRBD2. J lost 7 bases, V lost 6 bases, and 15 bases had no gene match. Germline values: CDR1 MNHEY, CDR2 SMNVEV (reference sequence). The CDR3 is 16 residues long. The CDR3: CASSPDWRESRNEQFF. CDR3 DNA sequence: TGTGCCAGCAGCCCAGATTGGCGGGAGAGTAGGAATGAGCAGTTCTTC.

The chain carries TRBV19 and TRBJ2-3; 8 bases line up with TRBD1. Germline V gene data show CDR1 as LNHDA and CDR2 as SQIVND (reference sequence). CDR3 length equals 15 residues. V was clipped by 5 bases and J by 3 bases; unmatched bases: 7. CDR3 bases: TGTGCCAGTAGTGGACAGGGAAGCGGAACAGATACGCAGTATTTT. This encodes CASSGQGSGTDTQYF.

The genes are TRBV24-1 and TRBJ2-3, with TRBD2 matching 12 bases. V lost 4 bases and J lost 6; bases outside the gene matches: 10. Germline CDR1 and CDR2: KGHDR and SFDVKD. The CDR3 length is 17 residues. The CDR3 protein is CATSEGASGGAWDTQYF. The CDR3 coding sequence is TGTGCCACCAGTGAGGGGGCTAGCGGGGGGGCATGGGATACGCAGTATTTT.

The rearrangement joins TRBV5-1 to TRBJ2-2, with 10 bases matching TRBD1. The CDR3 consists of 16 residues. Germline V gene sequence: CDR1 SGHRS, CDR2 YFSETQ. The V segment lost 1 base and the J segment 3 bases; nucleotides outside the gene matches: 3. The CDR3 region is CASSLPGTGDTGELFF. CDR3 in DNA: TGCGCCAGCAGCTTGCCCGGGACAGGGGACACCGGGGAGCTGTTTTTT.

The chain has TRBV12-3 or TRBV12-4 and TRBJ2-3; 12 bases agree with TRBD2. The CDR3 sequence is 16 residues long. The J segment lost 4 bases and the V segment lost 8 bases, leaving 10 bases of the junction unmatched. CDR3: CASFELAGGFADTQYF. The CDR3 coding sequence is TGTGCCAGCTTCGAACTAGCGGGAGGATTCGCAGATACGCAGTATTTT.

V gene TRBV5-5 combines with J gene TRBJ2-2; D ambiguous. Germline V gives CDR1 SGHKS, CDR2 YYEKEE (reference sequence). The CDR3 totals 14 residues. With 4 bases removed from V and 2 bases from J, the gap between germline ends came to 9 bases. This CDR3 is CASSAQKNTGELFF. CDR3 coding DNA: TGTGCCAGCAGCGCCCAAAAAAACACCGGGGAGCTGTTTTTT.

This chain uses TRBV10-3 with TRBJ1-3, with D possibly being TRBD1 (6 bases). The germline gives CDR1 ENHRY, CDR2 SYGVKD. V was cut by 7 bases and J by 0 bases, with 16 bases left in between. This CDR3 has 16 residues. CDR3: CAITAGQLISGNTIYF. As DNA, the CDR3 is TGTGCCATCACGGCGGGACAACTTATCTCTGGAAACACCATATATTTT.

CDR3 sequence: CATSRDGGQGSYEQYF. CDR3 DNA sequence: TGTGCCACCAGCAGAGATGGGGGACAGGGGTCCTACGAGCAGTACTTC. This chain uses TRBV15 with TRBJ2-7; 10 bases agree with TRBD1. Trimming took 0 bases from V and 1 from J; bases not matched to a gene: 3. CDR3 length equals 16 residues. Germline-derived CDR1 and CDR2 are LNHNV and YYDKDF (reference sequence).

This clonotype was counted a few times. The V call is TRBV12-3 or TRBV12-4, the J call TRBJ2-1, with 8 bases matching TRBD2. CDR3 size: 14 residues. With V trimmed by 4 bases and J by 7 bases, 6 bases remained unmatched. CDR3 sequence: CASSSSGLVNEQFF. In DNA, the CDR3 is TGTGCCAGCAGTTCATCGGGACTAGTAAATGAGCAGTTCTTC.

This clonotype was found once. The chain is built from TRBV4-3 and TRBJ2-2, with 7 bases aligning to TRBD1. V lost 4 bases and J lost 4; bases outside the gene matches: 12. Germline V gives CDR1 LGHNA, CDR2 YSLEER. The CDR3 spans 17 residues. The DNA of the CDR3 is TGCGCCAGCAGCCCTATCGACAGGGATCCGGGCACCGGGGAGCTGTTTTTT. Translation: CASSPIDRDPGTGELFF.

This clonotype was observed a handful of times. The J gene is TRBJ2-7, the V gene TRBV4-2; 9 positions match TRBD2. This CDR3 contains 16 residues. V lost 4 bases to trimming and J lost 5 bases; unmatched junction nucleotides: 12. Germline V gene sequence: CDR1 LGHNA, CDR2 YNFKEQ. Here the CDR3 reads CASSPLLAGISHEQYF. Written as DNA, the CDR3 is TGTGCCAGCAGCCCACTTCTAGCGGGGATATCCCACGAGCAGTACTTC.

This clonotype was counted between two and nine times. V usage is TRBV10-3 and J usage is TRBJ2-1; 13 positions agree with TRBD2. Germline V CDR1 and CDR2: ENHRY, SYGVKD. V lost 10 bases, J lost 0 bases, and 12 bases stayed unmatched. This CDR3 region has 18 residues. CDR3 sequence reads: CATQKGLAGSSSYNEQFF. The DNA for the CDR3 is TGTGCCACCCAAAAGGGACTAGCGGGATCCAGCTCCTACAATGAGCAGTTCTTC.